This is a list of T cell receptor beta chains from one sample in a study of control samples from healthy donors and cancer patients. The assay was immunoSEQ multiplex PCR, and TCRdb's table has in-frame clones only and misses some. This sample has 210,000 or so clones, with 91% found just once. What was sequenced was blood. The receptors originated from a man under 40 in good health. Both conserved end residues are part of each CDR3. A D gene is named only where the DNA matches it firmly. Rows give clone size only sometimes, using once, few, many, or a class for an expanded clone.

TRBJ1-5 | TRBV7-2 | once | NA | CASSPDRVNQPQHF | TGTGCCAGCAGCCCTGATCGGGTAAATCAGCCCCAGCATTTT
TRBJ1-5 | TRBV9 | few | NA | CASTRRERFSNQPQHF | TGTGCCAGCACCCGTAGGGAGCGGTTTAGCAATCAGCCCCAGCATTTT
TRBJ1-1 | TRBV3-1/TRBV3-2 | NA | TRBD1 | CASSSRQGLNTEAFF | TGTGCCAGCAGCTCAAGACAGGGACTGAACACTGAAGCTTTCTTT
TRBJ1-6 | TRBV6-4 | NA | NA | CASSEARDNSPLHF | TGTGCCAGCAGTGAGGCCAGGGACAATTCACCCCTCCACTTT
TRBJ1-5 | TRBV11-2 | once | NA | CASSLDRQQLNQPQHF | TGTGCCAGCAGCTTAGATCGGCAGCAACTTAATCAGCCCCAGCATTTT
TRBJ1-2 | TRBV12-3/TRBV12-4 | once | NA | CASSFGLGYGYTF | TGTGCCAGCAGTTTCGGGTTGGGCTATGGCTACACCTTC
TRBJ1-1 | TRBV27 | few | TRBD1 | CASSLNRGGEAFF | TGTGCCAGCAGTTTGAACAGGGGGGGTGAAGCTTTCTTT
TRBJ1-1 | TRBV29-1 | NA | NA | CSVDQGGTEAFF | TGCAGCGTTGATCAGGGTGGCACTGAAGCTTTCTTT
TRBJ1-1 | TRBV5-1 | once | NA | CASKEPTVNTEAFF | TGCGCCAGCAAGGAACCGACAGTGAACACTGAAGCTTTCTTT
TRBJ1-1 | TRBV27 | NA | NA | CASSRKAGVNTEAFF | TGTGCCAGCAGTCGCAAGGCAGGGGTAAACACTGAAGCTTTCTTT
TRBJ1-6 | TRBV7-8 | NA | TRBD1 | CASSLAGRDSSYNSPLHF | TGTGCCAGCAGCTTAGCGGGACGGGACAGCTCCTATAATTCACCCCTCCACTTT
TRBJ1-4 | TRBV9 | NA | NA | CASSVEWGGSTNEKLFF | TGTGCCAGCAGCGTAGAATGGGGGGGATCAACTAATGAAAAACTGTTTTTT
TRBJ1-5 | TRBV18 | NA | TRBD1 | CASSPGTGLRPQHF | TGTGCCAGTTCACCCGGGACAGGCTTACGGCCCCAGCATTTT
TRBJ1-6 | TRBV25-1 | NA | TRBD1 | CASLGQDNSPLHF | TGTGCCAGCTTAGGACAGGATAATTCACCCCTCCACTTT
TRBJ2-4 | TRBV5-6 | NA | NA | CASSATLAKNIQYF | TGTGCCAGCAGCGCGACGCTGGCCAAAAACATTCAGTACTTC
TRBJ2-7 | TRBV19 | NA | TRBD1 | CATGLGGPFGKQYF | TGTGCCACCGGGTTAGGGGGCCCCTTTGGGAAGCAGTACTTC
TRBJ1-4 | TRBV6-6 | NA | NA | CASRAHRDAEKLFF | TGTGCCAGCAGGGCCCACCGGGACGCCGAAAAACTGTTTTTT
TRBJ2-3 | TRBV2 | NA | TRBD2 | CASSDLLAGGRGTQYF | TGTGCCAGCAGTGACTTGCTAGCGGGGGGCCGGGGTACGCAGTATTTT
TRBJ1-1 | TRBV5-1 | once | NA | CASSLTWTIMNTEAFF | TGCGCCAGCAGCCTAACTTGGACAATCATGAACACTGAAGCTTTCTTT
TRBJ2-3 | TRBV18 | NA | NA | CASTPPFQDTQYF | TGTGCCAGCACTCCGCCCTTTCAGGATACGCAGTATTTT
TRBJ2-7 | TRBV11-2 | NA | NA | CASSPMSPYEQYF | TGTGCCAGCAGCCCAATGAGTCCCTACGAGCAGTACTTC
TRBJ2-7 | TRBV19 | NA | NA | CASSTDWLWEQYF | TGTGCCAGTAGTACGGACTGGTTGTGGGAGCAGTACTTC
TRBJ2-2 | TRBV7-9 | NA | NA | CASSLIGQGGAGELFF | TGTGCCAGCAGCCTCATCGGGCAGGGTGGCGCCGGGGAGCTGTTTTTT
TRBJ2-7 | TRBV7-9 | NA | NA | CASSSGISYEQYF | TGTGCCAGCAGCTCAGGAATCTCCTACGAGCAGTACTTC
TRBJ2-1 | TRBV29-1 | once | NA | CSVAQGPNEQFF | TGCAGCGTTGCTCAGGGGCCCAATGAGCAGTTCTTC
TRBJ1-2 | TRBV7-2 | NA | NA | CASSFLGAYGYTF | TGTGCCAGCAGCTTTCTAGGGGCCTATGGCTACACCTTC
TRBJ1-1 | TRBV4-1 | once | NA | CASSQSRGGLNTEAFF | TGCGCCAGCAGCCAATCAAGGGGGGGATTGAACACTGAAGCTTTCTTT
TRBJ1-4 | TRBV6-5 | NA | NA | CASRGGGGEKLFF | TGTGCCAGCAGGGGCGGCGGTGGCGAAAAACTGTTTTTT
TRBJ2-4 | TRBV7-8 | few | NA | CASSSLGSAKNIQYF | TGTGCCAGCAGCTCCCTTGGGTCCGCCAAAAACATTCAGTACTTC
TRBJ2-3 | TRBV10-3 | NA | NA | CATSPQLGPKMVGQYF | TGTGCCACGTCTCCCCAACTAGGACCGAAAATGGTGGGGCAGTATTTT
TRBJ2-7 | TRBV4-1 | NA | NA | CASSQYFGRQGGYEQYF | TGCGCCAGCAGCCAATATTTCGGTAGGCAGGGAGGCTACGAGCAGTACTTC
TRBJ1-1 | TRBV7-9 | NA | NA | CASSFPTGRTEAFF | TGTGCCAGCAGCTTCCCGACTGGGCGCACTGAAGCTTTCTTT
TRBJ2-3 | TRBV6-1 | NA | NA | CASSDNVHGDTQYF | TGTGCCAGCAGTGATAATGTTCATGGGGATACGCAGTATTTT
TRBJ2-1 | TRBV29-1 | NA | NA | CSVRDYNEQFF | TGCAGCGTTCGGGACTACAATGAGCAGTTCTTC
TRBJ1-2 | TRBV9 | once | NA | CASQDGAGDGYTF | TGTGCCAGCCAAGACGGGGCAGGGGACGGCTACACCTTC
TRBJ1-4 | TRBV2 | NA | TRBD1 | CASSLGQGYEKLFF | TGTGCCAGCAGTTTAGGACAGGGATATGAAAAACTGTTTTTT
TRBJ2-1 | TRBV18 | few | NA | CASSQRRDRQFF | TGTGCCAGCTCACAGCGCCGGGACCGACAGTTCTTC
TRBJ2-3 | TRBV10-1 | once | TRBD2 | CASSGTSVTDTQYF | TGCGCCAGCAGTGGGACTAGCGTTACAGATACGCAGTATTTT
TRBJ2-3 | TRBV9 | NA | TRBD2 | CASSVQSGGTDTQYF | TGTGCCAGCAGCGTACAGAGCGGGGGTACAGATACGCAGTATTTT
TRBJ1-5 | TRBV2 | NA | TRBD1 | CASRGGQAPLNQPQHF | TGTGCCAGCAGAGGGGGACAGGCGCCCTTAAATCAGCCCCAGCATTTT
TRBJ1-3 | TRBV20-1 | once | NA | CSAREVAIYF | TGCAGTGCTAGAGAGGTTGCCATATATTTT
TRBJ1-1 | TRBV30 | once | NA | CAWSLGNTEAFF | TGTGCCTGGAGCCTGGGAAACACTGAAGCTTTCTTT
TRBJ1-1 | TRBV5-6 | NA | NA | CASSLGYQGNSEAFF | TGTGCCAGCAGCTTGGGGTATCAGGGAAATTCTGAAGCTTTCTTT
TRBJ1-4 | TRBV27 | NA | NA | CASSSRGGKLFF | TGTGCCAGCAGTTCCCGGGGAGGAAAACTGTTTTTT
TRBJ1-6 | TRBV3-1/TRBV3-2 | NA | NA | CASSFQGGSPLHF | TGTGCCAGCAGCTTCCAAGGCGGTTCACCCCTCCACTTT
TRBJ1-5 | TRBV3-1/TRBV3-2 | NA | NA | CASSQIQTEPQHF | TGTGCCAGCAGCCAAATACAGACTGAGCCCCAGCATTTT
TRBJ1-4 | TRBV5-8 | NA | TRBD1 | CASSLGTGGSTNEKLFF | TGTGCCAGCAGCTTGGGGACAGGGGGCTCAACTAATGAAAAACTGTTTTTT
TRBJ2-6 | TRBV18 | NA | TRBD1 | CASSPGQGSGANVLTF | TGTGCCAGCTCACCGGGACAGGGTTCTGGGGCCAACGTCCTGACTTTC
TRBJ1-5 | TRBV6-4 | NA | TRBD1 | CASTKGGQFSQPQHF | TGTGCCAGCACCAAAGGGGGACAGTTTAGCCAGCCCCAGCATTTT
TRBJ1-5 | TRBV2 | NA | NA | CASSPRVSNQPQHF | TGTGCCAGCAGTCCTAGGGTTAGCAATCAGCCCCAGCATTTT
TRBJ2-7 | TRBV6-5 | NA | NA | CASSRGPYEQYF | TGTGCCAGCAGCAGGGGTCCCTACGAGCAGTACTTC
TRBJ2-1 | TRBV2 | NA | NA | CASRFAGGREQFF | TGTGCCAGCAGATTCGCTGGGGGGCGTGAGCAGTTCTTC
TRBJ2-1 | TRBV19 | NA | NA | CASSIVRGWNNEQFF | TGTGCCAGTAGTATAGTTAGGGGGTGGAACAATGAGCAGTTCTTC
TRBJ1-4 | TRBV7-9 | NA | NA | CASSRTQGIDEKLFF | TGTGCCAGCAGCCGAACACAGGGTATAGATGAAAAACTGTTTTTT